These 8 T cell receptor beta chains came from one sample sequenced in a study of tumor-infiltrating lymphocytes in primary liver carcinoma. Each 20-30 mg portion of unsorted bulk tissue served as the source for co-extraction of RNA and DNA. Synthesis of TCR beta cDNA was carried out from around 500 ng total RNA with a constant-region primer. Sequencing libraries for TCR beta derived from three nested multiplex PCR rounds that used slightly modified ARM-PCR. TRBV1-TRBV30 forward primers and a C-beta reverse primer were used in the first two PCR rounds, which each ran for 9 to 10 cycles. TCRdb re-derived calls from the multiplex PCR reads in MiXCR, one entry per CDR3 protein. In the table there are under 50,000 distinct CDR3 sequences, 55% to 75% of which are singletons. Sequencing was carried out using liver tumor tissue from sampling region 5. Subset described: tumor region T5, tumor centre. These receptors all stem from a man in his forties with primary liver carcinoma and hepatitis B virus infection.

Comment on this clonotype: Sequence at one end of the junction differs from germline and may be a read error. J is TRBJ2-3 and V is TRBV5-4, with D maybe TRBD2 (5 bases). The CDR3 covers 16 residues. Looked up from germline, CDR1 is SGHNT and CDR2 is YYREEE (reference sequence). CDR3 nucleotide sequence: TGTGCCAGCAGCTTGGACGGGGTGGAGAGGCCAGATATGCAGTATTTT. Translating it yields CASSLDGVERPDMQYF.

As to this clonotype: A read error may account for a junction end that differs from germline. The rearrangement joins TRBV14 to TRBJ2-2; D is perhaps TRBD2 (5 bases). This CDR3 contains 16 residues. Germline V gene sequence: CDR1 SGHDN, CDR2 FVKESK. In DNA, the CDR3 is TGTGTCAGCAACCAATCGAGGGCGGCCAACACCGGGGAGCTGTTTTTT. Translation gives CVSNQSRAANTGELFF.

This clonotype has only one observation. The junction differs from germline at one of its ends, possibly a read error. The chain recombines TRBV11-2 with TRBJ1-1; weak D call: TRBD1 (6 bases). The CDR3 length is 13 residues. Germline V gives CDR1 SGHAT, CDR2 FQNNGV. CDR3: CASSRNRDTESFF. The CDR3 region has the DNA TGTGCCAGCAGTAGGAACAGGGACACTGAATCTTTCTTT.

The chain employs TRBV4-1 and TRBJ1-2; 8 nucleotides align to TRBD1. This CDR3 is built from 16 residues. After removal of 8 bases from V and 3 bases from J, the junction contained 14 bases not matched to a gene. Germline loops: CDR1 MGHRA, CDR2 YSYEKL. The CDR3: CASCPDQGALDYGYTF. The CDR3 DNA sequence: TGCGCCAGCTGCCCAGACCAGGGGGCGCTCGACTATGGCTACACCTTC.

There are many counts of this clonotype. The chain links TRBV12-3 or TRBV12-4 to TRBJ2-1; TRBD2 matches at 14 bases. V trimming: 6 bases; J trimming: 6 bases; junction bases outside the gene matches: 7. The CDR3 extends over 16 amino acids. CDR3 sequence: CASSPFGLAGGNEQFF. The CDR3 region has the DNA TGTGCCAGCAGCCCCTTCGGACTAGCGGGGGGCAATGAGCAGTTCTTC.

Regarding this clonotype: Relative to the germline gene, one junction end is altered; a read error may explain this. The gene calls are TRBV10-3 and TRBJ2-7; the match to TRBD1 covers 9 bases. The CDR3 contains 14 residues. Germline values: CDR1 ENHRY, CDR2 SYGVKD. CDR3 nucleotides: TGTGTCATCAGTTCCGGGACAGGGATCTACAAGCAGTATTTC. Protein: CVISSGTGIYKQYF.

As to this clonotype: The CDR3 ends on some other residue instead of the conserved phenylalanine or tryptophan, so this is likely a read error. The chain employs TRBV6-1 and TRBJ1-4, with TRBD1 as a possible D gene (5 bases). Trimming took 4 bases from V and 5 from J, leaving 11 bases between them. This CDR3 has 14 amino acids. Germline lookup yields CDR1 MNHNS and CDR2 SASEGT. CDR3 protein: CASSGDGANEKLFL. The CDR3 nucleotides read TGTGCCAGCAGTGGGGACGGGGCGAATGAAAAACTGTTTTTG.

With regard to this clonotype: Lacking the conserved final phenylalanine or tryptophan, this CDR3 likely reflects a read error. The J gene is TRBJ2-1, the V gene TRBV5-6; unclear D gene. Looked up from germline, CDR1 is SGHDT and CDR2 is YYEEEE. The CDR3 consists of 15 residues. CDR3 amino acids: CTSSLLRTLYNEQFL. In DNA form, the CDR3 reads TGTACCAGCAGCTTGTTGCGGACCCTCTACAATGAGCAGTTCCTC.